The entry below describes one TCR beta chain. Its antigen is undetermined. The PCR employed 60 Vbeta primers together with 13 Jbeta primers. In the study's own analysis: Later, an analysis found about 83 million unique TCR beta chains, and some 10 million of these were shared. Generated by immunoSEQ multiplex PCR, the TCRdb table keeps only in-frame clones and is missing some. The DNA gave D and trimming, while V, J and clone size come from that table. The sample yields over 60,000 clones, 60% to 75% seen once. The sample is drawn from a study of cytomegalovirus exposure and HLA in healthy donors. Notes on the study in general: Immune exposure was documented only through CMV serostatus. The authors judged a highly shared variant cluster likely a sequencing artifact.

Germline CDR1 is SGHDN and CDR2 is FVKESK. Germline trimming cut 4 bases from V and 1 base from J; bases unmatched to any gene: 7. The CDR3 loop spans 16 amino acids. The receptor's source is a man aged 65 to 85 in good health and CMV-seronegative. The chain carries TRBV14 and TRBJ2-3, with 8 bases identical to TRBD2. The source material was PBMCs. This chain's CDR3 is CASSREFGGGTDTQYF. CDR3 nucleotide sequence: TGTGCCAGCAGCCGGGAGTTCGGGGGGGGCACAGATACGCAGTATTTT.